This T cell receptor (beta chain) was obtained from a study of T cells in Graves' hyperthyroidism and ophthalmopathy. Overall study results and limits: Blood samples included most of the expanded thyroid clonotypes exceeding 0.001. Separation of ophthalmopathy from stable hyperthyroidism was achieved by a 13 V-J model.

Germline CDR1 is SGHTA and CDR2 is FQGNSA. V was clipped by 8 bases and J by 4 bases; unmatched bases: 15. The CDR3 totals 16 residues. A word on this clonotype: Antigen unknown.

Using RNA transcripts as the source, TCR beta CDR3 regions were amplified. With the HTBI primer set, the TCR CDR3 went through a first round of RT-PCR. TCRdb used MiXCR to reprocess the multiplex PCR reads, holding one entry per CDR3 protein. Found here are about 570,000 distinct CDR3 sequences, 46% of them singletons; the top ten hold 19%. Uncontrolled infection, other autoimmune disease, pregnancy or lactation barred patients from enrollment. The sequenced material came from peripheral blood or thyroid tissue (not recorded which). This TCR came from an adult woman with Graves' disease, either hyperthyroidism or ophthalmopathy (not recorded which). V and J are TRBV7-2 and TRBJ2-5; 8 bases line up with TRBD2. This CDR3 is CASYHRGAGGGETQYF. The CDR3 bases are TGTGCCAGCTACCACCGTGGGGCGGGAGGCGGAGAGACCCAGTACTTC.